The 18 T cell receptor beta chains below come from one sample, sequenced in a study of human T cells and chemical hapten exposure. Specified time point: patch test 1, 2 weeks after DPC sensitization. Treatment given: therapeutic diphenylcyclopropenone sensitization with weekly scalp DPC. TCRdb called the RACE reads again in MiXCR, with one record for every CDR3 protein. The sample yields roughly 160,000 distinct CDR3 sequences, about 14% seen once. The specimen was whole blood, collected in connection with sensitization to the hapten diphenylcyclopropenone (DPC). Receptor source: a woman aged 30 to 39 with alopecia areata. Some clones in this sample may be carry-over from other donors' samples.

This chain uses TRBV30 with TRBJ1-3; D not resolved. Trimming left V 0 bases short and J 1 base short, with 7 bases between. Germline loops: CDR1 GTSNPN, CDR2 SVGIG (reference sequence). This CDR3 region has 14 residues. CDR3 DNA sequence: TGTGCCTGGAGTGTAAGTGGATCTGGAAACACCATATATTTT. Amino acid sequence: CAWSVSGSGNTIYF.

The chain is built from TRBV10-2 and TRBJ2-3; a weak D match, TRBD2 (5 bases). The CDR3 contains 14 residues. V lost 8 bases and J 2 bases, leaving 14 bases between the germline ends. The V gene's germline CDR1 is WSHSY and CDR2 SAAADI. The CDR3 loop reads CASRLQLSTDTQYF. CDR3 DNA sequence: TGCGCCAGCCGACTACAACTATCCACAGATACGCAGTATTTT.

This clonotype was observed at least ten times. V is TRBV9 and J is TRBJ2-7; a weak D match, TRBD1 (5 bases). Germline V gives CDR1 SGDLS, CDR2 YYNGEE. The V gene lost 4 bases and the J gene lost 0 bases, with 14 bases spanning the gap. There are 15 residues in the CDR3. The CDR3 sequence: CASSPRAEASYEQYF. For the CDR3, the DNA is TGTGCCAGCAGCCCCAGGGCCGAGGCCTCCTACGAGCAGTACTTC.

The chain employs TRBV7-9 and TRBJ1-2; 8 bases match TRBD1. This CDR3 spans 15 amino acids. V lost 5 bases, J lost 4 bases, and 9 bases stayed unmatched. From germline, CDR1 is SEHNR and CDR2 FQNEAQ (reference sequence). The CDR3 region is CASSDPDRAFYGYTF. CDR3 coding DNA: TGTGCCAGCAGCGATCCGGACAGGGCCTTCTATGGCTACACCTTC.

There are a few counts of this clonotype. This chain connects TRBV20-1 to TRBJ1-6; D is ambiguous. Germline-derived CDR1 and CDR2 are DFQATT and SNEGSKA (reference sequence). The CDR3 loop spans 12 amino acids. The V end lost 6 bases, the J end lost 14 bases, and 17 bases lay between the germline ends. In DNA, the CDR3 is TGCAGTGCCCACAACGACCGTGATACCCTCCACTTT. Protein: CSAHNDRDTLHF.

Notes on this clonotype: At one end the junction does not follow the germline gene, possibly because of a read error. The chain recombines TRBV15 with TRBJ2-5, with a possible D match to TRBD2 (7 bases). The CDR3 totals 14 residues. Germline lookup yields CDR1 LNHNV and CDR2 YYDKDF (reference sequence). The CDR3 protein is CVTSRDRGGETQYF. The CDR3 nucleotides are TGTGTCACCAGCAGAGATCGCGGGGGCGAGACCCAGTACTTC.

Comment on this clonotype: A read error may produce the germline difference seen at one junction end. V is TRBV28 and J is TRBJ1-2, with D perhaps matching TRBD1 (5 bases). CDR1 is MDHEN, CDR2 SYDVKM, per germline. The CDR3 covers 14 residues. The CDR3 bases are TGTGCCAGCAGTTTCTCGGGACTTAACTATAGCTACACCTTC. It specifies CASSFSGLNYSYTF.

This clonotype has more than one count but fewer than ten. V is TRBV6-2 or TRBV6-3 and J is TRBJ2-5; D is unresolved. The V gene lost 5 bases and the J gene lost 5 bases, with 18 bases spanning the gap. The length of the CDR3 is 15 residues. CDR1 is MNHEY, CDR2 SVGEGT, per germline. The CDR3 nucleotides are TGTGCCAGCAGTCCCCTTGGGTCGATTCAGGAGACCCAGTACTTC. Amino acids: CASSPLGSIQETQYF.

This clonotype was counted a few times. The V gene is TRBV3-1, the J gene TRBJ1-4; D gene ambiguous. Germline CDR1 LGHDT, CDR2 YNNKEL (reference sequence). The CDR3 totals 13 residues. V lost 5 bases, J lost 3 bases, and 7 bases lay in between. The CDR3 region has the DNA TGTGCCAGCAGCTTATTCTCTAATGAAAAACTGTTTTTT. Protein sequence: CASSLFSNEKLFF.

The DNA of the CDR3 is TGTGCCAGCAGCGGGGGACAGGGGTCCTACAATGAGCAGTTCTTC. It encodes CASSGGQGSYNEQFF. V usage is TRBV7-9 and J usage is TRBJ2-1; 10 positions match TRBD1. CDR3 length: 15 residues. With V trimmed by 5 bases and J by 1 base, 2 bases remained unmatched. The V gene's germline CDR1 is SEHNR and CDR2 FQNEAQ (reference sequence).

The chain couples TRBV20-1 to TRBJ2-4; TRBD2 agrees at 12 bases. The CDR3 spans 17 residues. The V gene end was trimmed by 5 bases and the J gene end by 0 bases; junction bases not matched to a gene: 8. Germline loops: CDR1 DFQATT, CDR2 SNEGSKA (reference sequence). The CDR3 DNA is TGCAGTGCTCTATTACTAGCGGGAGGACTAGCCAAAAACATTCAGTACTTC. As protein: CSALLLAGGLAKNIQYF.

The chain couples TRBV14 to TRBJ2-3, with 11 bases fitting TRBD2. This CDR3 is 19 amino acids long. The germline V gene encodes CDR1 SGHDN and CDR2 FVKESK. The ends lost 3 bases at V and 0 bases at J; junction bases unmatched: 11. The CDR3 here is CASSHPLRLAGFSTDTQYF. CDR3 in DNA: TGTGCCAGCAGCCACCCACTAAGACTAGCGGGGTTTAGCACAGATACGCAGTATTTT.

The CDR3 DNA is TGTGCCAGCAGTTACTCCCCGGGACTAGCGGATTGGACCGGCACAGATACGCAGTATTTT. The encoded protein is CASSYSPGLADWTGTDTQYF. The chain is built from TRBV6-2 or TRBV6-3 and TRBJ2-3, with TRBD2 identical over 11 bases. This CDR3 region has 20 residues. J gave up 1 base and V 0 bases, and 12 bases lay outside the gene matches. The germline V gene has CDR1 MNHEY and CDR2 SVGEGT.

This sequence joins TRBV20-1 and TRBJ2-3; TRBD2 might be the D (5 bases). The CDR3 totals 15 residues. Trimming took off 3 bases at V and 0 bases at J, with 13 bases between the two ends. The V gene's germline CDR1 is DFQATT and CDR2 SNEGSKA (reference sequence). The CDR3 DNA follows: TGCAGTGCTAGGGGGAGAGTTCCTAGCACAGATACGCAGTATTTT. Translating it yields CSARGRVPSTDTQYF.

The genes are TRBV11-3 and TRBJ2-2; tentatively, D is TRBD1 (7 bases). The CDR3 sequence is 16 residues long. Germline values: CDR1 SGHNT, CDR2 YENEEA. V was shortened by 3 bases and J by 4 bases, with 15 bases between the two germline ends. The CDR3 reads CASSLEGATGTGELFF. The CDR3 nucleotides read TGTGCCAGCAGCTTGGAGGGGGCGACGGGCACCGGGGAGCTGTTTTTT.

This clonotype was seen more than once but under ten times. This chain uses TRBV12-3 or TRBV12-4 with TRBJ1-2; D unresolved. Trimming took 8 bases from V and 0 from J, leaving 4 bases between them. This CDR3 region has 11 residues. Here the CDR3 reads CASSPNYGYTF. CDR3 sequence (DNA): TGTGCCAGCTCACCTAACTATGGCTACACCTTC.

The rearrangement uses TRBV30 and TRBJ2-2; D may be TRBD2 (6 bases). Germline loops: CDR1 GTSNPN, CDR2 SVGIG (reference sequence). This CDR3 region has 17 residues. V lost 3 bases to trimming and J lost 5 bases, with 22 bases between them. In nucleotides, the CDR3 is TGTGCCTGGAGAGCGCATCGGCCGGGACTCCCAACCGGGGAGCTGTTTTTT. It encodes CAWRAHRPGLPTGELFF.

Worth noting for this clonotype: The junction differs from germline at one of its ends, possibly a read error. The chain uses TRBV7-2 and TRBJ2-5; 8 bases match TRBD2. This CDR3 spans 16 amino acids. Per germline, CDR1 SGHTA and CDR2 FQGNSA. The CDR3 DNA reads as TGTGCCAGCAGCTTAGCGCGACTAGCGAACCAGGAGACCCAGTACTTC. The encoded protein is CASSLARLANQETQYF.